Judged by abundance, the clone carrying this T cell receptor (beta chain) is large. Its antigen is currently unknown. The library was designed around alpha chains, so this beta chain is a stray read whose abundance carries little weight. Germline CDR1 and CDR2: LNHDA and SQIVND (reference sequence). V lost 3 bases, J lost 3 bases, and 5 bases stayed unmatched. CDR3 length: 14 residues. Described time point: sample taken at primary tumor resection. Whole RNA from tumor, nontumor lung or frozen PBMC was sequenced unsorted. This sample is drawn from a study of spatial heterogeneity in lung cancer. Study results and limitations: Expanded intratumoral alpha and beta TCR counts tracked tumor mutation counts.

Each CDR3 protein is one row after TCRdb ran MiXCR on the 5' RACE reads. Of 400 to 550 distinct CDR3 sequences detected, about a fifth appear once; the ten largest clones hold approximately 19%. The rearrangement links TRBV19 to TRBJ2-7; 7 bases match TRBD1. The origin of this receptor is a male donor with early-stage non-small cell lung cancer. The sequencing here drew on lung tumor tissue, taken at surgery. This chain's CDR3 is CASSILGQSYEQYF. DNA for the CDR3: TGTGCCAGTAGTATCTTGGGACAGAGCTACGAGCAGTACTTC.